This TCR beta chain was sequenced during a study of T cell repertoires in ileal Crohn's disease. In this sample, this clone turned up once. The assay was immunoSEQ multiplex PCR, and TCRdb's table has in-frame clones only and misses some. The sample has fewer than 20,000 clones; about 93% are singletons. Germline V lookup: CDR1 SGHNT, CDR2 YYREEE (reference sequence). CDR3 length: 13 amino acids. V was cut by 5 bases and J by 5 bases, with 11 bases left in between. The sequence came from an adult with Crohn's disease. The V call is TRBV5-4, the J call TRBJ2-1; D possibly corresponds to TRBD1 (5 bases). The specimen sequenced was ileal tissue. CDR3 in amino acids: CASSPDSDNEQFF. The CDR3, as DNA: TGTGCCAGCAGTCCAGACAGCGACAATGAGCAGTTCTTC.